A selection of T cell receptor beta chains follows, all from one sample in a study of glioma-infiltrating T cells. TCRdb reprocessed the multiplex PCR reads via MiXCR and lists one record per CDR3 protein. Among under 150,000 distinct CDR3 sequences listed, about two fifths were seen once. The sequencing sample was made of glioma tissue, nonneoplastic brain tissue, or PBMCs (not recorded which). Receptors were obtained from a human donor with low-grade glioma or glioblastoma, undergoing nonglioma brain surgery, or in good health (not recorded which). Each CDR3 is given with its conserved first and last residue. D genes are given only for firm matches. A row's size may be missing; if present it is once, few, many or a size class.

D gene,V gene,J gene,clone size,CDR3 DNA,CDR3 protein
.,TRBV27,TRBJ2-1,few,TGTGCCAGCAGTTTTTTGTGGGGCTCTGAGCAGTTCTTC,CASSFLWGSEQFF
.,TRBV12-3/TRBV12-4,TRBJ2-5,.,TGTGCCAGCAGTTCTCAGGCCCAAGTGAGCCAGTACTTC,CASSSQAQVSQYF
.,TRBV6-1,TRBJ1-5,few,TGTGCCAGCAGTGAGTTCCATAGCAATCAGCCCCAGCATTTT,CASSEFHSNQPQHF
TRBD1,TRBV6-2/TRBV6-3,TRBJ1-1,few,TGTGCCAGCAGTTCCACCCTCCGGACAGGTAATGCTTTCTTT,CASSSTLRTGNAFF
TRBD2,TRBV4-2,TRBJ2-7,few,TGTGCCAGCAGCTCCCTTAGCGGGGGGGCCTACGAGCAGTACTTC,CASSSLSGGAYEQYF
.,TRBV15,TRBJ2-7,few,TGTGCCACCAGCACGACAGAGCCAGCCTACGAGCAGTACTTC,CATSTTEPAYEQYF
TRBD1,TRBV5-1,TRBJ1-6,.,TGCGCCAGCAGCTCTGGGACAGTTCTAAATTCACCCCTCCACTTT,CASSSGTVLNSPLHF
TRBD2,TRBV6-1,TRBJ2-2,.,TGTGCCAGCAGCTCCGGACTAGCGGGGAACACCGGGGAGCTGTTTTTT,CASSSGLAGNTGELFF
TRBD2,TRBV3-1,TRBJ2-3,.,TGTGCCAGCAGCCAAGGGGTCGGGAGGGCTGGAGATACGCAGTATTTT,CASSQGVGRAGDTQYF
TRBD1,TRBV6-2/TRBV6-3,TRBJ1-5,.,TGTGCCAGCAGTTTCGAGACAGGGGGCCAGCCCCAGCATTTT,CASSFETGGQPQHF
TRBD2,TRBV20-1,TRBJ2-7,.,TGCAGTGCTAGAGGACTAGCGGGTAGCTCCTACGAGCAGTACTTC,CSARGLAGSSYEQYF
.,TRBV20-1,TRBJ1-5,.,TGCAGTGCTAGAGATCCAATCTTGGGCAATCAGCCCCAGCATTTT,CSARDPILGNQPQHF
.,TRBV3-1,TRBJ1-4,once,TGTGCCAGCAGTCAAGCTGAAAAACTGTTTTTT,CASSQAEKLFF
.,TRBV7-3,TRBJ2-1,.,TGTGCCAGCAGTCCTAGCCCATCTAGACGGGTGGTGGATAATGAGCAGTTCTTC,CASSPSPSRRVVDNEQFF
TRBD2,TRBV6-1,TRBJ2-5,.,TGTGCCAGCAGGAAAGCCGGAACTAGCGGCTCTGGGTCCCAGTACTTC,CASRKAGTSGSGSQYF
TRBD1,TRBV20-1,TRBJ1-2,many,TGCAGTGCTAGCTCGGGACAGGGCTATGGCTACACCTTC,CSASSGQGYGYTF
.,TRBV28,TRBJ1-1,.,TGTGCCAGCAGTCCCGCCCCCGAACAAAACACTGAAGCTTTCTTT,CASSPAPEQNTEAFF
TRBD1,TRBV6-5,TRBJ1-1,.,TGTGCCAGCAGTTGGGGACAGCCTAGCACTGAAGCTTTCTTT,CASSWGQPSTEAFF
.,TRBV28,TRBJ1-5,many,TGTGCCAGCAGTTTAGAGGGCCAGCCCCAGCATTTT,CASSLEGQPQHF
.,TRBV27,TRBJ1-4,.,TGTGCCAGCAGAGGGATAACTAATGAAAAACTGTTTTTT,CASRGITNEKLFF
TRBD2,TRBV20-1,TRBJ2-7,.,TGCAGTGCTAGAGATCCAACTAGCGGGAGGATCCACGAGCAGTACTTC,CSARDPTSGRIHEQYF
.,TRBV28,TRBJ1-2,.,TGTGCCAGCACTGGGGTGGGGGGCTACACCTTC,CASTGVGGYTF
TRBD1,TRBV4-1,TRBJ2-5,.,TGCGCCAGCAGCCAAGACTGGACAGGGAATTTAAAGACCCAGTACTTC,CASSQDWTGNLKTQYF
TRBD2,TRBV7-2,TRBJ2-3,once,TGTGCCAGCAGCTTAGATGGACTAGCCGGCACAGATACGCAGTATTTT,CASSLDGLAGTDTQYF
.,TRBV6-1,TRBJ1-1,.,TGTGCCAGCAGTACCCCCCCCTACACTGAAGCTTTCTTT,CASSTPPYTEAFF
.,TRBV4-1,TRBJ2-5,.,TGCGCCAGCAGCCACCTCGGAGGGAGGGGGGTAGAGACCCAGTACTTC,CASSHLGGRGVETQYF
.,TRBV7-2,TRBJ1-1,few,TGTGCCAGCAGCCTCAGGGCAGGGGAAATCACTGAAGCTTTCTTT,CASSLRAGEITEAFF
TRBD1,TRBV27,TRBJ2-2,few,TGTGCCAGCAGTCGGGACAGCCTCGGGGAGCTGTTTTTT,CASSRDSLGELFF
.,TRBV10-3,TRBJ2-7,few,TGTGCCGCTCGGACAGAGAGCTCCTACGAGCAGTACTTC,CAARTESSYEQYF